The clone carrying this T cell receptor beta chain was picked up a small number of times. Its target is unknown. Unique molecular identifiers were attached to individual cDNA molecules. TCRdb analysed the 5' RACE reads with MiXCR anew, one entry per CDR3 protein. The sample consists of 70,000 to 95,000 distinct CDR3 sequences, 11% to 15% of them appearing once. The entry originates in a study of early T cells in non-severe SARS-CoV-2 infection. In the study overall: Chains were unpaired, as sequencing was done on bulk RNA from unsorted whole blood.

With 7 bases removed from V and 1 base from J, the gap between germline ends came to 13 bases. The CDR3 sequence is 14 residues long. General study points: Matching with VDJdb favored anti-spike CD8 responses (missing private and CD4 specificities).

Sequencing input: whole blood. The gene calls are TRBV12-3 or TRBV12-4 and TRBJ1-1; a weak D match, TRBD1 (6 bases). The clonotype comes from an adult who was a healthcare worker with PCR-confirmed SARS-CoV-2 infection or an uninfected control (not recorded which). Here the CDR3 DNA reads TGTGCCAGCAAGTTGCTAGGGGGGAACACTGAAGCTTTCTTT. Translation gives CASKLLGGNTEAFF.